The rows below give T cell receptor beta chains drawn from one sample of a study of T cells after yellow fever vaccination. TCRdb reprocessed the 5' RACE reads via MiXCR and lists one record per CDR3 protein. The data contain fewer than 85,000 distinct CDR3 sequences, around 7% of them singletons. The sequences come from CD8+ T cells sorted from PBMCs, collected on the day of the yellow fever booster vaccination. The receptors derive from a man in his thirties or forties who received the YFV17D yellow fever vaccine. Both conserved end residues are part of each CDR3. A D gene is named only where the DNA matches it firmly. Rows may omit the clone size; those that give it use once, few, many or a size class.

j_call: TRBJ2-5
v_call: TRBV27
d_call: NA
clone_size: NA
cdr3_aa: CASSLVRDETQYF
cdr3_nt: TGTGCCAGCAGTTTAGTCAGGGACGAGACCCAGTACTTC

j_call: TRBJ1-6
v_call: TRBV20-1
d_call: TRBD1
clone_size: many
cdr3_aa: CSAGRTGISSPLHF
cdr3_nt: TGCAGTGCTGGAAGGACAGGGATAAGTTCACCCCTCCACTTT

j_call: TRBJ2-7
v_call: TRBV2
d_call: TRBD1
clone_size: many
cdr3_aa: CASGGQVSYEQYF
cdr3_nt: TGTGCCAGCGGGGGACAGGTCTCCTACGAGCAGTACTTC

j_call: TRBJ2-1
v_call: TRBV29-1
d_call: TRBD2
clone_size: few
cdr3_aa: CSVSRTSGRPYNEQFF
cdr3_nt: TGCAGCGTCTCCCGGACTAGCGGGAGGCCCTACAATGAGCAGTTCTTC

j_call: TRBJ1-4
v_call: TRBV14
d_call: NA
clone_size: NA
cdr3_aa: CASSQAGEGEKLFF
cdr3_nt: TGTGCCAGCAGCCAAGCAGGGGAAGGAGAAAAACTGTTTTTT

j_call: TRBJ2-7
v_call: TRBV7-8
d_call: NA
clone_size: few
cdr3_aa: CASSQKVGGYEQYF
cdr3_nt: TGTGCCAGCAGTCAAAAAGTTGGGGGATACGAGCAGTACTTC

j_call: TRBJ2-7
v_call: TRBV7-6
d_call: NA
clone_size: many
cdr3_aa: CASSLNREQYF
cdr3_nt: TGTGCCAGCAGCCTTAATCGGGAGCAGTACTTC

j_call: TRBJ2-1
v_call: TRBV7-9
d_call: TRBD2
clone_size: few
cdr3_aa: CASSFTAGTNVNEQFF
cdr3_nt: TGTGCCAGCAGCTTCACCGCCGGGACTAACGTTAATGAGCAGTTCTTC

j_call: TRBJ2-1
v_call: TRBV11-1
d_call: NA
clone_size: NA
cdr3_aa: CASSLSLDLGEQFF
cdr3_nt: TGTGCCAGCAGCTTGTCTCTAGATCTGGGTGAGCAGTTCTTC

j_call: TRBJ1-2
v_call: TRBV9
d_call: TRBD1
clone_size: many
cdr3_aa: CASSPGGSYGYTF
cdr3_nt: TGTGCCAGCAGCCCAGGGGGTTCTTATGGCTACACCTTC

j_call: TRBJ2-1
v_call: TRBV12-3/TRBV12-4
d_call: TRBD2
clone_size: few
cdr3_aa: CASILGAGVEQFF
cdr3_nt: TGTGCCAGCATTCTCGGGGCGGGAGTTGAGCAGTTCTTC

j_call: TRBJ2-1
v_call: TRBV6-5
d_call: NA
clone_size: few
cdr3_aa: CASSYGGYNEQFF
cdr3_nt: TGTGCCAGCAGTTACGGCGGATACAATGAGCAGTTCTTC

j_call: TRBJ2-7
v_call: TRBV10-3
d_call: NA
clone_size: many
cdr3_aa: CAISDGREQYF
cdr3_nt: TGTGCCATCAGTGACGGACGTGAGCAGTACTTC

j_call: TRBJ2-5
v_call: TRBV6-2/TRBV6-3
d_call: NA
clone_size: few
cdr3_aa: CASNSGVPETQYF
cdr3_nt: TGTGCCAGCAATTCGGGAGTCCCAGAGACCCAGTACTTC

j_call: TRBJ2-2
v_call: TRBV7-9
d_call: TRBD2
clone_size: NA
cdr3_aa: CASSIGLAANTGELFF
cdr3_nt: TGTGCCAGCAGCATCGGACTAGCGGCGAACACCGGGGAGCTGTTTTTT

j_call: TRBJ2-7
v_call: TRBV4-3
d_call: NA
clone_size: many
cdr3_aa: CASSQVAYDYEQYF
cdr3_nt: TGCGCCAGCAGCCAAGTAGCGTATGACTACGAGCAGTACTTC